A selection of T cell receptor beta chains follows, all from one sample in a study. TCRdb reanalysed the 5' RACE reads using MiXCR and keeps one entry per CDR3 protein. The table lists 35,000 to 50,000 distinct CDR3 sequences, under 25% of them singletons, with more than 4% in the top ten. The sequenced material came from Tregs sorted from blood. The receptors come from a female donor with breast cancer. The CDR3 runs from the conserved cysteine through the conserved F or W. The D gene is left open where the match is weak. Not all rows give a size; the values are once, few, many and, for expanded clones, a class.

CDR3aa: CASSSGWGQETQYF; CDR3nt: TGTGCCAGCAGTTCTGGTTGGGGCCAAGAGACCCAGTACTTC; j_gene: TRBJ2-5; abundance: NA; v_gene: TRBV6-6; d_gene: NA
CDR3aa: CASSQETGDEQFF; CDR3nt: TGTGCCAGCAGCCAAGAGACAGGGGATGAGCAGTTCTTC; j_gene: TRBJ2-1; abundance: few; v_gene: TRBV3-1; d_gene: TRBD1
CDR3aa: CASSPRGAGQPQHF; CDR3nt: TGTGCCAGCAGCCCCAGGGGTGCGGGACAGCCCCAGCATTTT; j_gene: TRBJ1-5; abundance: few; v_gene: TRBV27; d_gene: NA
CDR3aa: CASSLAEVVAGGREQFF; CDR3nt: TGTGCCAGCAGCTTAGCGGAAGTTGTAGCGGGAGGGCGGGAGCAGTTCTTC; j_gene: TRBJ2-1; abundance: few; v_gene: TRBV7-2; d_gene: TRBD2
CDR3aa: CASSLSRVSYEQYF; CDR3nt: TGTGCCAGCAGCTTGTCTAGGGTCTCCTACGAGCAGTACTTC; j_gene: TRBJ2-7; abundance: many; v_gene: TRBV7-2; d_gene: NA
CDR3aa: CASSEDSSSYEQYF; CDR3nt: TGCGCCAGCAGCGAGGACAGTAGCTCCTACGAGCAGTACTTC; j_gene: TRBJ2-7; abundance: NA; v_gene: TRBV4-1; d_gene: NA
CDR3aa: CASSFWASGDTQYF; CDR3nt: TGTGCCAGCAGTTTTTGGGCTAGCGGGGATACGCAGTATTTT; j_gene: TRBJ2-3; abundance: NA; v_gene: TRBV12-3/TRBV12-4; d_gene: TRBD2
CDR3aa: CSARDKGNTGELLF; CDR3nt: TGCAGTGCTAGAGATAAAGGCAACACCGGGGAGCTGCTTTTT; j_gene: TRBJ2-2; abundance: once; v_gene: TRBV20-1; d_gene: NA
CDR3aa: CASSLLPTVFYNEQFF; CDR3nt: TGTGCCAGCAGTTTACTCCCTACGGTCTTCTACAATGAGCAGTTCTTC; j_gene: TRBJ2-1; abundance: NA; v_gene: TRBV12-3/TRBV12-4; d_gene: NA
CDR3aa: CASSLTPDTQYF; CDR3nt: TGTGCCAGCAGCTTAACCCCAGATACGCAGTATTTT; j_gene: TRBJ2-3; abundance: NA; v_gene: TRBV7-3; d_gene: NA
CDR3aa: CASSPPGLAGEETQYF; CDR3nt: TGTGCCAGCTCACCACCGGGACTAGCGGGAGAAGAGACCCAGTACTTC; j_gene: TRBJ2-5; abundance: NA; v_gene: TRBV18; d_gene: TRBD2
CDR3aa: CATCRVAGDTGELFF; CDR3nt: TGTGCCACCTGCAGAGTTGCGGGGGACACCGGGGAGCTGTTTTTT; j_gene: TRBJ2-2; abundance: few; v_gene: TRBV15; d_gene: TRBD2
CDR3aa: CASSPVQIGGEQFF; CDR3nt: TGTGCCAGCAGCCCCGTCCAGATAGGGGGTGAGCAGTTCTTC; j_gene: TRBJ2-1; abundance: NA; v_gene: TRBV9; d_gene: NA
CDR3aa: CASSLSGSPLHF; CDR3nt: TGTGCCAGCAGTTTATCTGGATCACCCCTCCACTTT; j_gene: TRBJ1-6; abundance: few; v_gene: TRBV12-3/TRBV12-4; d_gene: NA
CDR3aa: CASSPGGEQFF; CDR3nt: TGCGCCAGCAGCCCCGGGGGTGAGCAGTTCTTC; j_gene: TRBJ2-1; abundance: many; v_gene: TRBV5-1; d_gene: NA
CDR3aa: CASSQDRGFEKLFF; CDR3nt: TGCGCCAGCAGCCAGGACAGGGGGTTTGAAAAACTGTTTTTT; j_gene: TRBJ1-4; abundance: NA; v_gene: TRBV4-1; d_gene: TRBD1
CDR3aa: CASGSLPAGSYNEQFF; CDR3nt: TGTGCCAGCGGCTCCCTCCCGGCCGGCTCCTACAATGAGCAGTTCTTC; j_gene: TRBJ2-1; abundance: NA; v_gene: TRBV7-6; d_gene: NA
CDR3aa: CASSSWTGSHTGELFF; CDR3nt: TGTGCCAGCAGCTCCTGGACAGGGAGTCACACCGGGGAGCTGTTTTTT; j_gene: TRBJ2-2; abundance: many; v_gene: TRBV7-9; d_gene: TRBD1
CDR3aa: CASSQPLDVEQYF; CDR3nt: TGCGCCAGCAGCCAACCGCTAGATGTCGAGCAGTACTTC; j_gene: TRBJ2-7; abundance: few; v_gene: TRBV4-1; d_gene: NA
CDR3aa: CASSLAPENYGYTF; CDR3nt: TGCGCCAGCAGCTTGGCCCCAGAGAACTATGGCTACACCTTC; j_gene: TRBJ1-2; abundance: few; v_gene: TRBV5-1; d_gene: NA
CDR3aa: CASSPRVGRYTF; CDR3nt: TGTGCCAGTAGTCCCAGGGTGGGACGCTACACCTTC; j_gene: TRBJ1-2; abundance: NA; v_gene: TRBV19; d_gene: NA
CDR3aa: CSVSTGGYEQYF; CDR3nt: TGCAGCGTTTCCACTGGCGGCTACGAGCAGTACTTC; j_gene: TRBJ2-7; abundance: few; v_gene: TRBV29-1; d_gene: NA
CDR3aa: CASTKNRENNGYTF; CDR3nt: TGTGCCAGCACTAAGAACAGGGAAAATAATGGCTACACCTTC; j_gene: TRBJ1-2; abundance: NA; v_gene: TRBV12-3/TRBV12-4; d_gene: NA
CDR3aa: CASSLASGSNTEAFF; CDR3nt: TGTGCCAGCAGTTTAGCGTCAGGCTCGAACACTGAAGCTTTCTTT; j_gene: TRBJ1-1; abundance: many; v_gene: TRBV12-3/TRBV12-4; d_gene: NA
CDR3aa: CASRDTSSLWDNEQFF; CDR3nt: TGCGCCAGCAGGGATACTAGTTCGCTATGGGACAATGAGCAGTTCTTC; j_gene: TRBJ2-1; abundance: many; v_gene: TRBV5-1; d_gene: NA
CDR3aa: CASSLLAGVETQYF; CDR3nt: TGTGCCAGCAGTCTTCTAGCGGGAGTCGAGACCCAGTACTTC; j_gene: TRBJ2-5; abundance: NA; v_gene: TRBV27; d_gene: TRBD2
CDR3aa: CASRSGGFGLETQYF; CDR3nt: TGTGCCAGCCGATCGGGGGGCTTCGGTCTGGAGACCCAGTACTTC; j_gene: TRBJ2-5; abundance: few; v_gene: TRBV27; d_gene: NA
CDR3aa: CASSRPRGTEAFF; CDR3nt: TGTGCCAGCAGTAGACCTAGGGGGACTGAAGCTTTCTTT; j_gene: TRBJ1-1; abundance: NA; v_gene: TRBV28; d_gene: NA
CDR3aa: CSSSLGNEQFF; CDR3nt: TGTTCCAGCAGCTTAGGTAATGAGCAGTTCTTC; j_gene: TRBJ2-1; abundance: NA; v_gene: TRBV7-8; d_gene: NA
CDR3aa: CASSLVTGGTDTQYF; CDR3nt: TGCGCCAGCAGCTTGGTTACAGGGGGCACAGATACGCAGTATTTT; j_gene: TRBJ2-3; abundance: NA; v_gene: TRBV5-1; d_gene: TRBD1
CDR3aa: CASSKRWGTDTQYF; CDR3nt: TGTGCCAGCAGCAAAAGGTGGGGCACAGATACGCAGTATTTT; j_gene: TRBJ2-3; abundance: few; v_gene: TRBV7-9; d_gene: NA
CDR3aa: CASSPGVYF; CDR3nt: TGTGCCAGCAGCCCAGGGGTTTACTTC; j_gene: TRBJ2-7; abundance: NA; v_gene: TRBV7-9; d_gene: NA
CDR3aa: CASSLALLGYEQYF; CDR3nt: TGTGCCAGCAGCTTAGCGCTTTTGGGCTACGAGCAGTACTTC; j_gene: TRBJ2-7; abundance: many; v_gene: TRBV7-2; d_gene: NA
CDR3aa: CASSPLAGGNNEQFF; CDR3nt: TGTGCCAGCAGTCCCCTAGCGGGAGGTAACAATGAGCAGTTCTTC; j_gene: TRBJ2-1; abundance: few; v_gene: TRBV28; d_gene: TRBD2
CDR3aa: CAISESTSVAEQFF; CDR3nt: TGTGCCATCAGTGAGTCGACCAGCGTGGCAGAGCAGTTCTTC; j_gene: TRBJ2-1; abundance: many; v_gene: TRBV10-3; d_gene: NA
CDR3aa: CSEARAHSVNTEAFF; CDR3nt: TGCAGTGAGGCCAGGGCCCATTCGGTGAACACTGAAGCTTTCTTT; j_gene: TRBJ1-1; abundance: many; v_gene: TRBV20-1; d_gene: NA
CDR3aa: CASSRGLAVYNEQFF; CDR3nt: TGTGCCAGTAGCCGCGGACTAGCGGTGTACAATGAGCAGTTCTTC; j_gene: TRBJ2-1; abundance: few; v_gene: TRBV19; d_gene: TRBD2
CDR3aa: CASSSQTGRDTGELFF; CDR3nt: TGCGCCAGCAGTTCACAGACAGGGCGGGACACCGGGGAGCTGTTTTTT; j_gene: TRBJ2-2; abundance: few; v_gene: TRBV10-1; d_gene: TRBD1
CDR3aa: CSGLQGPSLGYAF; CDR3nt: TGCAGCGGCCTACAGGGCCCTTCCCTTGGCTACGCCTTC; j_gene: TRBJ1-2; abundance: NA; v_gene: TRBV29-1; d_gene: NA
CDR3aa: CASSQGISSYNEQFF; CDR3nt: TGCGCCAGCAGCCAAGGAATTTCCTCCTACAATGAGCAGTTCTTC; j_gene: TRBJ2-1; abundance: many; v_gene: TRBV4-3; d_gene: NA
CDR3aa: CSAAEGGPNYGYTF; CDR3nt: TGCAGTGCGGCAGAGGGTGGGCCAAACTATGGCTACACCTTC; j_gene: TRBJ1-2; abundance: many; v_gene: TRBV20-1; d_gene: NA
CDR3aa: CASSPSVYNEQFF; CDR3nt: TGTGCCAGCAGTCCCTCTGTGTACAATGAGCAGTTCTTC; j_gene: TRBJ2-1; abundance: many; v_gene: TRBV28; d_gene: NA
CDR3aa: CASSLGAGLETQYF; CDR3nt: TGTGCCAGCAGTTTAGGGGCAGGGCTGGAGACCCAGTACTTC; j_gene: TRBJ2-5; abundance: NA; v_gene: TRBV7-8; d_gene: NA
CDR3aa: CASSLLSGSGTTQYF; CDR3nt: TGTGCCAGCAGCTTACTTAGCGGGAGCGGGACTACGCAGTATTTT; j_gene: TRBJ2-3; abundance: few; v_gene: TRBV7-9; d_gene: TRBD2
CDR3aa: CASSVDTEAFF; CDR3nt: TGTGCCAGCAGCGTGGACACTGAAGCTTTCTTT; j_gene: TRBJ1-1; abundance: NA; v_gene: TRBV5-8; d_gene: NA
CDR3aa: CASSEGQDQPQHF; CDR3nt: TGCGCCAGCAGCGAGGGACAGGATCAGCCCCAGCATTTT; j_gene: TRBJ1-5; abundance: NA; v_gene: TRBV5-1; d_gene: TRBD1
CDR3aa: CASSSNRGRDTQYF; CDR3nt: TGTGCCAGCAGTTCAAACAGGGGGAGAGATACGCAGTATTTT; j_gene: TRBJ2-3; abundance: few; v_gene: TRBV27; d_gene: TRBD1
CDR3aa: CASGVLLEQFF; CDR3nt: TGTGCCAGCGGAGTTCTATTGGAGCAGTTCTTC; j_gene: TRBJ2-1; abundance: many; v_gene: TRBV6-2/TRBV6-3; d_gene: NA
CDR3aa: CSVVGDPVAYNEQFF; CDR3nt: TGCAGCGTTGTCGGGGATCCTGTCGCCTACAATGAGCAGTTCTTC; j_gene: TRBJ2-1; abundance: NA; v_gene: TRBV29-1; d_gene: NA
CDR3aa: CASSLYGQGGEAFF; CDR3nt: TGTGCCAGCAGCCTCTACGGACAGGGAGGTGAAGCTTTCTTT; j_gene: TRBJ1-1; abundance: few; v_gene: TRBV27; d_gene: TRBD1
CDR3aa: CASSQSWDRVDEQYF; CDR3nt: TGCGCCAGCAGCCAAAGCTGGGACAGGGTCGACGAGCAGTACTTC; j_gene: TRBJ2-7; abundance: many; v_gene: TRBV4-1; d_gene: TRBD1
CDR3aa: CASSDTGFRAYF; CDR3nt: TGTGCCAGCAGTGATACAGGTTTCCGAGCGTACTTC; j_gene: TRBJ2-7; abundance: many; v_gene: TRBV6-1; d_gene: NA